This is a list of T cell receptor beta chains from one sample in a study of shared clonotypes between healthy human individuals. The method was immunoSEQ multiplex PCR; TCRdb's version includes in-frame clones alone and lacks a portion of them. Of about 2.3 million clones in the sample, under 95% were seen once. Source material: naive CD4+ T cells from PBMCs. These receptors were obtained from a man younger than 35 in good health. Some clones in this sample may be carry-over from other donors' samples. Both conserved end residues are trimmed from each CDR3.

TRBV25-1	ASRPSGRKRDTQY
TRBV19	ASSLRQGNRKPQH
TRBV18	ASSPGQGAGNTIY
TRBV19	ASSIADSEQY
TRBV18	ASSPLGPGTSGQETQY
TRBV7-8	ASSPEVRGGSYNEQF
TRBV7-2	ASSRGHLNTEAF
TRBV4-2	ASSQTSVSYNEQF
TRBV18	ASSPLNTGELF
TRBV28	ASSEGTLGVAF
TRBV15	ATSRDGGNQPQH
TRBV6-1	ASSGGGARAF
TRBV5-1	ASRWGLGVYEQY
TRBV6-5	ASSRDGTDTQY
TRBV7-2	ASSWASGNTIY
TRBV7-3	ASSLGTSGRFGNEQF
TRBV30	AWVRAGGYT
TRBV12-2	ASRLIRGTYGYT
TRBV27	ASSFADGGGGQF
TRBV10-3	AISLGGGYNEQF
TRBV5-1	ASSLAGWSGSSYNEQF
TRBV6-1	ASSAERSYGYT
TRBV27	ASRLLTTDGANEKLF
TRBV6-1	ASSGQGAKTGELF
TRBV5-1	ASIASGAITDTQY
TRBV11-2	ASSSTKGRGETQY
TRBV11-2	ASSKGLATTYNEQF
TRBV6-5	ASQKSGYPHEQY
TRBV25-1	ASSEGLEVFEAF
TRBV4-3	ASSPRGASTGELF
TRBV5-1	ASSLEIATQETQY
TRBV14	ASRRTGGNTIY
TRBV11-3	ASSLDRGSETQY
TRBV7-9	ASSLGLVSNEKLF
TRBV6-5	ASRRPAAYEQY
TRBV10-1	ASSGGTSGRAGYEQY
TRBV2	ADRDYTYEQY
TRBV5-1	ASSSAYDEKLF
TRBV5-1	ASNGGYLTGELF
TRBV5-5	ASTPGRLTDTQY
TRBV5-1	ASSFSSQPTGELF
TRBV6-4	ASSGQGTDTQY
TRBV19	ASSIRARGYT
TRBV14	ASSQGLLANTGELF
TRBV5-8	ASSLRANQPQH
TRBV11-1	ASSPRTSGRGGWNEQF
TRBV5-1	ASSRGEGSSYEQY
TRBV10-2	ASSEAQGLPIYEQY
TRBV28	ASSPYNEQF
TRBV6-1	ASRGQGYTGELF
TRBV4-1	ASGGDRAAVGAF
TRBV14	ASSQDRGGFGANVLT
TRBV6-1	ASGTDRLYEQY
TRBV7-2	ASSLAAGMVGNQPQH
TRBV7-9	ASSLNGGRGYT
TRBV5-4	ASSLGLKGTGGARGYT